Presented here are 25 T cell receptor beta chains from one specimen sequenced in a study of T cell repertoires in aging, cancer and after chemotherapy (dated by TCRdb to the late 2010s). TCR beta rearrangements were amplified from genomic DNA isolated from peripheral blood, not from sorted cells or RNA. Sequencing used an Illumina MiSeq. Using a mixed TRB-A/B primer pool, multiplex touch-down PCR amplified rearranged TRB sequences covering the V, D and J segments. TCRdb handled the public reads itself, with Q25 trimming in fastp and clone calling in MiXCR, and kept productive beta chains. Every entry covers one CDR3 protein and lists the most common genes and DNA from its rows. The sample table holds 10,000 to 15,000 distinct CDR3 sequences, of which approximately 30% were seen once. In total, the top ten clones hold about 9.5% of the sample. The sequenced material came from blood. All receptors come from a human donor in good health. The donor label of this sample is uncertain.

V gene TRBV5-1 combines with J gene TRBJ1-1; D is ambiguous. Germline V gene sequence: CDR1 SGHRS, CDR2 YFSETQ. Trimming left V 4 bases short and J 3 bases short, with 19 bases between. The CDR3 sequence is 16 residues long. CDR3 region: CASSPRPEPGYTEAFF. DNA of the CDR3: TGCGCCAGCAGCCCCCGTCCGGAGCCGGGGTACACTGAAGCTTTCTTT.

CDR3 loop: CASSIIRGAGGKDTQYF. The CDR3 DNA reads as TGTGCCAGCAGCATTATAAGGGGAGCGGGGGGGAAAGATACGCAGTATTTT. V and J are TRBV12-3 or TRBV12-4 and TRBJ2-3; 10 bases map to TRBD2. The CDR3 covers 17 residues. The V gene end was trimmed by 6 bases and the J gene end by 5 bases; junction bases not matched to a gene: 14.

The chain combines TRBV7-4 with TRBJ1-1, with 9 bases that match TRBD1. The CDR3 sequence is 17 residues long. The junction had 10 bases not matched to a gene; V was cut back by 2 bases and J by 3 bases. Germline loops: CDR1 SGHVT, CDR2 SQSDAQ. In DNA, the CDR3 is TGTGCCAGCAGCTTACGGCCCCGGGACAGGGTAGACACTGAAGCTTTCTTT. Amino acids: CASSLRPRDRVDTEAFF. Full variable domain (rest looked up from reference TRBV7-4 and TRBJ1-1): GAGVSQSPRYKVAKRGRDVALRCDSISGHVTLYWYRQTLGQGSEVLTYSQSDAQRDKSGRPSGRFSAERPERSVSTLKIQRTEQGDSAVYLCASSLRPRDRVDTEAFFGQGTRLTVV.

This clonotype was seen a handful of times. The chain couples TRBV27 to TRBJ2-2; D unresolved. V shed 0 bases and J shed 6 bases, with 8 bases lying between them. This CDR3 comprises 14 residues. Germline CDR1 MNHEY, CDR2 SMNVEV (reference sequence). CDR3 coding DNA: TGTGCCAGCAGTTTATCCGGGCCCGCCGGGGAGCTGTTTTTT. Amino acids: CASSLSGPAGELFF.

The genes are TRBV25-1 and TRBJ1-1; no clear D. This CDR3 region has 13 residues. The germline CDR1 and CDR2 sequences are MGHDK and SYGVNS. The V and J ends lost 7 bases and 0 bases respectively, with 9 bases between them. CDR3 residues: CASTEPLNTEAFF. CDR3 bases: TGTGCCAGCACCGAGCCCCTGAACACTGAAGCTTTCTTT.

The V call is TRBV7-9, the J call TRBJ2-2; 7 nucleotides line up with TRBD1. The CDR3 runs 16 residues. Germline CDR1 SEHNR, CDR2 FQNEAQ (reference sequence). The ends lost 5 bases at V and 3 bases at J; junction bases unmatched: 9. CDR3 residues: CASSLLTGSDTGELFF. Written as DNA, the CDR3 is TGTGCCAGCAGCCTGTTGACAGGGTCGGACACCGGGGAGCTGTTTTTT.

The rearrangement joins TRBV20-1 to TRBJ2-1; possible D gene TRBD2, 6 bases. CDR3 length: 14 amino acids. Per germline, CDR1 DFQATT and CDR2 SNEGSKA (reference sequence). V lost 3 bases and J lost 3, with 12 bases in between. The CDR3 region has the DNA TGCAGTGCTAGTCGGGGGTCCCTCTACAATGAGCAGTTCTTC. Translating gives CSASRGSLYNEQFF.

Points on this clonotype: Being one base from a much bigger clone, this may be a read error. This sequence joins TRBV27 and TRBJ1-5; TRBD1 is a possible D gene (6 bases). CDR3 length equals 14 residues. The V end lost 4 bases, the J end lost 3 bases, and 10 bases lay between the germline ends. Germline values: CDR1 MNHEY, CDR2 SMNVEV (reference sequence). CDR3: CASSSRGINQPQHF. The DNA of the CDR3 is TGTGCCAGCAGTTCCAGGGGTATCAATCAGCCCCAGCATTTT.

The chain is built from TRBV20-1 and TRBJ1-2; D remains ambiguous. CDR1 and CDR2 (germline): DFQATT, SNEGSKA (reference sequence). V lost 3 bases and J lost 1, with 15 bases in between. The length of the CDR3 is 15 residues. The CDR3 sequence is CSARAGININYGYTF. The CDR3 DNA follows: TGCAGTGCTAGGGCAGGCATAAACATTAACTATGGCTACACCTTC.

The rearrangement links TRBV6-5 to TRBJ2-5, with D unresolved. V lost 4 bases and J 10 bases, leaving 16 bases between the germline ends. The germline V gene encodes CDR1 MNHEY and CDR2 SVGAGI. The length of the CDR3 is 13 residues. DNA of the CDR3: TGTGCCAGCAGTTCCTTGACCAGTTGGTTCCAGTACTTC. It encodes CASSSLTSWFQYF.

A few counts support this clonotype. V is TRBV19 and J is TRBJ2-7; a possible D gene is TRBD1 (5 bases). Germline CDR1 is LNHDA and CDR2 is SQIVND (reference sequence). V gave up 4 bases and J gave up 1 base, with 11 bases separating them. The CDR3 contains 14 residues. CDR3 residues: CASSSQGASYEQYF. The DNA of the CDR3 is TGTGCCAGTAGTAGTCAGGGCGCGTCCTACGAGCAGTACTTC.

In this sample, this clonotype is medium-sized. This chain connects TRBV6-5 to TRBJ1-3; D remains unclear. CDR1 and CDR2 from the germline V gene are MNHEY and SVGAGI. Trimming shortened V by 5 bases and J by 6 bases, and 14 bases separated the two germline ends. This CDR3 spans 14 amino acids. The CDR3 protein is CASSERTGVNTIYF. CDR3 nucleotides: TGTGCCAGCAGTGAACGGACCGGGGTAAACACCATATATTTT.

This rearrangement joins TRBV19 to TRBJ1-1; maybe TRBD1 (6 bases). Germline CDR1 LNHDA, CDR2 SQIVND (reference sequence). This CDR3 contains 17 residues. Deletions cut 1 base from V and 0 bases from J, with 15 bases between. CDR3 amino acids: CASSIGGRGYMNTEAFF. The CDR3 region has the DNA TGTGCCAGTAGTATAGGGGGGAGGGGGTATATGAACACTGAAGCTTTCTTT. Combining the CDR3 with reference TRBV19 and TRBJ1-1 gives the whole variable domain DGGITQSPKYLFRKEGQNVTLSCEQNLNHDAMYWYRQDPGQGLRLIYYSQIVNDFQKGDIAEGYSVSREKKESFPLTVTSAQKNPTAFYLCASSIGGRGYMNTEAFFGQGTRLTVV.

The chain uses TRBV5-1 and TRBJ1-1; D is unclear. Germline V lookup: CDR1 SGHRS, CDR2 YFSETQ. The CDR3 totals 14 residues. The V and J ends lost 2 bases and 0 bases respectively, with 8 bases between them. CDR3 bases: TGCGCCAGCAGCTTAGGAGGAATGAACACTGAAGCTTTCTTT. As protein: CASSLGGMNTEAFF.

The chain joins TRBV5-5 to TRBJ1-6; D is ambiguous. This CDR3 contains 13 residues. Germline loops: CDR1 SGHKS, CDR2 YYEKEE (reference sequence). The V gene lost 1 base and the J gene lost 3 bases, with 2 bases spanning the gap. The CDR3 protein is CASSLSYNSPLHF. The CDR3 DNA reads TGTGCCAGCAGCTTGAGCTATAATTCACCCCTCCACTTT.

This clonotype was seen only a few times. This rearrangement joins TRBV27 to TRBJ2-5, with 12 nucleotides matching TRBD2. CDR3 length equals 17 residues. Germline CDR1 and CDR2: MNHEY and SMNVEV (reference sequence). The junction had 9 bases not matched to a gene; V was cut back by 3 bases and J by 4 bases. CDR3 region: CASSFKLAGGPRETQYF. CDR3 coding DNA: TGTGCCAGCAGTTTTAAGCTAGCGGGGGGGCCGAGAGAGACCCAGTACTTC.

About this clonotype itself: A much larger clone lies a single base off, so this may be a read error. The chain carries TRBV19 and TRBJ2-3; 8 positions agree with TRBD2. Germline lookup yields CDR1 LNHDA and CDR2 SQIVND (reference sequence). After removal of 10 bases from V and 1 base from J, the junction contained 7 bases not matched to a gene. This CDR3 region has 14 residues. The chain's CDR3 is CATGSGGGTDTQYF. CDR3 in DNA: TGTGCCACCGGGAGCGGGGGAGGCACAGATACGCAGTATTTT.

This clonotype came up a few times. The rearrangement uses TRBV19 and TRBJ2-3, with D perhaps matching TRBD1 or TRBD2 (5 bases each). Germline lookup yields CDR1 LNHDA and CDR2 SQIVND (reference sequence). The length of the CDR3 is 15 residues. The V end lost 3 bases, the J end lost 1 base, and 11 bases lay between the germline ends. CDR3: CASSMGLGGTDTQYF. Here the CDR3 DNA reads TGTGCCAGTAGTATGGGCCTGGGGGGCACAGATACGCAGTATTTT.

This clonotype was seen only a few times. The chain joins TRBV6-4 to TRBJ2-3, with D tentatively TRBD1 (5 bases). The CDR3 extends over 13 amino acids. Trimming left V 4 bases short and J 0 bases short, with 5 bases between. Germline loops: CDR1 MRHNA, CDR2 SNTAGT. This CDR3 is CASSGGSTDTQYF. Here the CDR3 DNA reads TGTGCCAGCAGTGGGGGCAGCACAGATACGCAGTATTTT.

The gene calls are TRBV6-5 and TRBJ2-2, with 8 bases fitting TRBD2. The germline CDR1 and CDR2 sequences are MNHEY and SVGAGI. Trimming took 6 bases from V and 11 from J; bases not matched to a gene: 8. CDR3 length: 13 residues. The CDR3 is CASRVSGARELFF. Here the CDR3 DNA reads TGTGCCAGCAGGGTTAGCGGGGCCCGAGAGCTGTTTTTT.

This chain links TRBV6-1 with TRBJ2-5; D is unresolved. Trimming removed 2 bases from V and 5 bases from J, with 9 bases in between. The CDR3 runs 13 residues. Germline loops: CDR1 MNHNS, CDR2 SASEGT. CDR3 sequence: CASSENRLETQYF. In DNA form, the CDR3 reads TGTGCCAGCAGTGAAAACAGATTGGAGACCCAGTACTTC.

The V and J genes are TRBV4-1 and TRBJ1-5, with D hard to call. Trimming pared 0 bases from V and 4 bases from J, leaving 4 bases between. The CDR3 loop spans 13 amino acids. Per germline, CDR1 MGHRA and CDR2 YSYEKL. CDR3 protein: CASSQDYNQPQHF. For the CDR3, the DNA is TGCGCCAGCAGCCAAGATTATAATCAGCCCCAGCATTTT.

This clonotype was counted between two and nine times. This sequence joins TRBV6-4 and TRBJ2-1; 9 bases agree with TRBD2. Trimming took 0 bases from V and 3 from J; bases not matched to a gene: 6. The CDR3 runs to 17 residues. CDR1 is MRHNA, CDR2 SNTAGT, per germline. The CDR3 sequence is CASSDSSRGGDYNEQFF. Written as DNA, the CDR3 is TGTGCCAGCAGTGACTCGAGTCGCGGGGGGGACTACAATGAGCAGTTCTTC.

This clonotype came up a few times. V gene TRBV12-3 or TRBV12-4 combines with J gene TRBJ1-1; D is undetermined. V shed 3 bases and J shed 5 bases, with 10 bases lying between them. The CDR3 covers 13 residues. The CDR3 sequence: CASSFRGNTEAFF. In DNA form, the CDR3 reads TGTGCCAGCAGTTTCCGTGGCAATACTGAAGCTTTCTTT.

The chain has TRBV6-6 and TRBJ1-1; D unclear. The CDR3 is made up of 13 amino acids. V lost 5 bases, J lost 5 bases, and 12 bases lay in between. From germline, CDR1 is MNHNY and CDR2 SVGAGI (reference sequence). Here the CDR3 reads CASSQDPGTEAFF. CDR3 DNA sequence: TGTGCCAGCAGTCAGGACCCGGGGACTGAAGCTTTCTTT.